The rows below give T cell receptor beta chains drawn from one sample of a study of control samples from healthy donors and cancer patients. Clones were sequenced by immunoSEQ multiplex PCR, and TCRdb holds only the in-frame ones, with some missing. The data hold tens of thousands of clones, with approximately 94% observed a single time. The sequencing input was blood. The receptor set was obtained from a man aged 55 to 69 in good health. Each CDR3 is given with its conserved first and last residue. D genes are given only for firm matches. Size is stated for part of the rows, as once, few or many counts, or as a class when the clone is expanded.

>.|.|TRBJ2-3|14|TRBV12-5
TGTGCTAGTGGTTTGGTACCCCAGGCAGATACGCAGTATTTT
CASGLVPQADTQYF
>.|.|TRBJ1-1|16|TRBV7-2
TGTGCCAGCACCTCCACCAGGGGACCTGTGAACACTGAAGCTTTCTTT
CASTSTRGPVNTEAFF
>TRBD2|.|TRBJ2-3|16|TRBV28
TGTGCCAGCAGTTTCCAAGCGGGGGGGAAGGCAGATACGCAGTATTTT
CASSFQAGGKADTQYF
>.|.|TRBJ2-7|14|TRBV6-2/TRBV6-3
TGTGCCAGCAGTTACGTGGCGGGGTCCTACGAGCAGTACTTC
CASSYVAGSYEQYF
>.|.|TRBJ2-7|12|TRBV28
TGTGCCAGCGGACAGTATCAATACGAGCAGTACTTC
CASGQYQYEQYF
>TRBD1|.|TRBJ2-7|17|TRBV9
TGTGCCAGCAGCGTCGGGCTCGGACAGGTCTACTCCTACGAGCAGTACTTC
CASSVGLGQVYSYEQYF
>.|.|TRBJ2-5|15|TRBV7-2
TGTGCCAGCAGCTTAGCGACTCCCCGCGGAGAGACCCAGTACTTC
CASSLATPRGETQYF
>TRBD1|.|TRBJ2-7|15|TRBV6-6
TGTGCCAGCAGTTCATCGACAGGGTCGGGGTTGGAGCAGTACTTC
CASSSSTGSGLEQYF
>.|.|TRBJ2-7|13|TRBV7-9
TGTGCCAGCAGCTTATTAGGGGGCAGGGAGGCGTACTTC
CASSLLGGREAYF
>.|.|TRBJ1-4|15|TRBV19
TGTGCCAGTACCCCGGGTATTGTAACTAATGAAAAACTGTTTTTT
CASTPGIVTNEKLFF
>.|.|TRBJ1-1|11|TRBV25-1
TGTGCCAGCAGTAATGGGTTCTTAGCTTTCTTT
CASSNGFLAFF
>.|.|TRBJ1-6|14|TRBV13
TGTGCCAGCAGCCACCGGGACCCAAATTCACCCCTCCACTTT
CASSHRDPNSPLHF
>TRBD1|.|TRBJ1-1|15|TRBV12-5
TGTGCTAGTGGTTCGACAGGGGTTCCCCACACTGAAGCTTTCTTT
CASGSTGVPHTEAFF
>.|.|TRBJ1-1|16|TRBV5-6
TGTGCCAGCAGCTTGAGGGGACGTCGCATGAACACTGAAGCTTTCTTT
CASSLRGRRMNTEAFF
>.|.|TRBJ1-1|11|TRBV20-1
TGCAGTGCTAGGAAGGACACTGAAGCTTTCTTT
CSARKDTEAFF
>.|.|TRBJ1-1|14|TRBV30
TGTGCCTGGAGTGTAATGGGGGGTGGCACTGAAGCTTTCTTT
CAWSVMGGGTEAFF
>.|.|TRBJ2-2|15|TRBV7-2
TGTGCCAGCAGCTTAGCAGTAGGAGGGGCCGGGGAGCTGTTTTTT
CASSLAVGGAGELFF
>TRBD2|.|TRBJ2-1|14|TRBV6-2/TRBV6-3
TGTGCCAGCAGTATAGCGGGGGGGCACAATGAGCAGTTCTTC
CASSIAGGHNEQFF
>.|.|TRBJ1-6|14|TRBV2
TGTGCCAGCGTGGCAGCTCATTATAATTCACCCCTCCACTTT
CASVAAHYNSPLHF
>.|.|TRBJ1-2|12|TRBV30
TGTGCACTTGCTTTGGGGAAAGGCGGCTACACCTTC
CALALGKGGYTF
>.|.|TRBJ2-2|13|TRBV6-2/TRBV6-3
TGTGCCAGCAGTTTAACAGGGCCCGGGGAGCTGTTTTTT
CASSLTGPGELFF
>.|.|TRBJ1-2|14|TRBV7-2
TGTGCCAGCAGCTTCTTAACGGAAGACTATGGCTACACCTTC
CASSFLTEDYGYTF
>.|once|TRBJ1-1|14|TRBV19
TGTGCCAGTAGCCCTGCCCAGGGTAACACTGAAGCTTTCTTT
CASSPAQGNTEAFF
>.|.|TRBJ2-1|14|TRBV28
TGTGCCAGCAGATGGGCGAGCTCCTACAATGAGCAGTTCTTC
CASRWASSYNEQFF
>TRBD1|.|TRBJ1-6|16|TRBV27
TGTGCCAGCAGCCTAAGACAGGGAGGTTTCGATTCACCCCTCCACTTT
CASSLRQGGFDSPLHF
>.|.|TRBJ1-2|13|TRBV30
TGTGCCTGGAGGGAGACAGTTAACTATGGCTACACCTTC
CAWRETVNYGYTF
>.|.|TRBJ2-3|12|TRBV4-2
TGTGCCAGCAGCCAAGACAGGGATACGCAGTATTTT
CASSQDRDTQYF
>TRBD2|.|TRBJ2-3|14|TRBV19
TGTGCCAGTAAGACTAGCGGGGGATCAGATACGCAGTATTTT
CASKTSGGSDTQYF
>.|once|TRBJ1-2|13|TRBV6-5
TGTGCCAGCACCGAAAAAGGAGGCTATGGCTACACCTTC
CASTEKGGYGYTF
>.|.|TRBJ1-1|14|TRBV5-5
TGTGCCAGCAGCCTAGTAGAACGGGGGACTGAAGCTTTCTTT
CASSLVERGTEAFF
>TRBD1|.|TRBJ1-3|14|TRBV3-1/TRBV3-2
TGTGCCAGCAGCCGAACAGGGGCTGGAAACACCATATATTTT
CASSRTGAGNTIYF
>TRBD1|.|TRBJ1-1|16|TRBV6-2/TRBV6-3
TGTGCCAGCAGTAAGGACAGGGGAGCCCGGGGCACTGAAGCTTTCTTT
CASSKDRGARGTEAFF
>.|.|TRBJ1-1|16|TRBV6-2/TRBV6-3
TGTGCCAGCAGTTACTATTCGACAGTACTGAACACTGAAGCTTTCTTT
CASSYYSTVLNTEAFF
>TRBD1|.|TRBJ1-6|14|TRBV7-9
TGTGCCAGCAGCCTCGAGGACAGGGCGTCACCCCTCCACTTT
CASSLEDRASPLHF
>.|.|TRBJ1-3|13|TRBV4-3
TGCGCCAGCAGCCAAGGACTGAAGAACACCATATATTTT
CASSQGLKNTIYF
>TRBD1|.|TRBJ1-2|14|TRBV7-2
TGTGCCAGCAGCACCTCGACAGGGCCCTATGGCTACACCTTC
CASSTSTGPYGYTF
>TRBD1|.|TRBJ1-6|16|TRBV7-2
TGTGCCAGCAGACCTCAACAGGGGGTCTATAATTCACCCCTCCACTTT
CASRPQQGVYNSPLHF
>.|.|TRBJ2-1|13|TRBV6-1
TGTGCCAGCAGTGAAGCCACGTGGAGTGAGCAGTTCTTC
CASSEATWSEQFF
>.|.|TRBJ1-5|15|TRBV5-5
TGTGCCAGCAGCTCGGACGGGGGGGGGCATCAGCCCCAGCATTTT
CASSSDGGGHQPQHF
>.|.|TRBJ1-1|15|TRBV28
TGTGCCAGCAGGGGGGGACGAGCACTGAACACTGAAGCTTTCTTT
CASRGGRALNTEAFF
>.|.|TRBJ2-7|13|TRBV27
TGTGCCAGCAGTTTATCTGCCAAATACGAGCAGTACTTC
CASSLSAKYEQYF
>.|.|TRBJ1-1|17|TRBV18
TGTGCCAGCTCACCAGGTTTAATGCAGGGTATGAACACTGAAGCTTTCTTT
CASSPGLMQGMNTEAFF
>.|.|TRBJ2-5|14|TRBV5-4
TGTGCCAGCAGCTCCCGGGGGTTTCAAGAGACCCAGTACTTC
CASSSRGFQETQYF
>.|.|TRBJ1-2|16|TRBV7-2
TGTGCCAGCAGCTTAGGGCCACAGGGTTCCTCCTATGGCTACACCTTC
CASSLGPQGSSYGYTF
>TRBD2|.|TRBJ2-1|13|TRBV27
TGTGCCAGCAGTTTACTAGCGGGGGCTGAGCAGTTCTTC
CASSLLAGAEQFF
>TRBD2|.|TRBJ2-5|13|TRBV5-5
TGTGCCAGCAGCCAGGGACTAGGGGAGACCCAGTACTTC
CASSQGLGETQYF
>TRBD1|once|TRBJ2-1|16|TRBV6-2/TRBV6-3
TGTGCCAGCAGTTCCGGACAGGGGGCCACCTACAATGAGCAGTTCTTC
CASSSGQGATYNEQFF
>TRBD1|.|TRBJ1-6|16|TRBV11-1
TGTGCCAGCAGCTTAGAGCCGGGACAGGGGTATTCACCCCTCCACTTT
CASSLEPGQGYSPLHF